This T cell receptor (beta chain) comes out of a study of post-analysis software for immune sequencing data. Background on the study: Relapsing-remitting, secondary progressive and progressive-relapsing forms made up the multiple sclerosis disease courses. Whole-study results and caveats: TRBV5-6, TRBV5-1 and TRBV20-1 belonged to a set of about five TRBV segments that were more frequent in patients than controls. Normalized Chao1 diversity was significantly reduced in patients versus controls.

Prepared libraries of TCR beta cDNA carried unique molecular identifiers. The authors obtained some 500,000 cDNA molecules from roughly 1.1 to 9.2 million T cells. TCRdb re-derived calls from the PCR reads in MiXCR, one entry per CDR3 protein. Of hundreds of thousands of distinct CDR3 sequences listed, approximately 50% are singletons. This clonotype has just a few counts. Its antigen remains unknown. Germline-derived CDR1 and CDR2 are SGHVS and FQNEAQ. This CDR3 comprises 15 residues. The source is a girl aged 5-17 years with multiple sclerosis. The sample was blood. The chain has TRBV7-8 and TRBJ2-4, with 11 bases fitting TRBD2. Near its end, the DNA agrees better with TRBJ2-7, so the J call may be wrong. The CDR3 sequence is CASSLSLAGGYEQYF. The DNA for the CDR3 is TGTGCCAGCAGCTTGAGTCTAGCGGGGGGCTACGAGCAGTACTTC.